The 8 T cell receptor beta chains listed next were all sequenced from one sample in a study of molecular identifiers for immune sequencing clone quantification. TCRdb reanalysed the PCR reads using MiXCR and keeps one entry per CDR3 protein. The sample has about 300,000 distinct CDR3 sequences, roughly 23% seen once. Sequenced input: naive CD8+ T cells from blood, with Jurkat cell RNA spiked in. As for subset: FACS-sorted CD8+CD4-CCR7+CD45RA+ naive T cells. These TCRs come from a human donor in good health. Some libraries in this study had Jurkat cell RNA spiked in.

The sample holds many counts of this clonotype. DNA of the CDR3: TGCGCCAGCAGCCACCCCAAGGGTGTTCGTACTGAAGCTTTCTTT. It is translated as CASSHPKGVRTEAFF. The chain joins TRBV4-1 to TRBJ1-1, with D unclear. The germline V and J ends were trimmed by 3 bases and 5 bases, with 16 bases remaining between them. The CDR3 loop spans 15 amino acids. CDR1 MGHRA and CDR2 YSYEKL come from the germline V gene.

The sample holds a few counts of this clonotype. The V gene is TRBV27, the J gene TRBJ2-3; D is possibly TRBD1 (6 bases). V was clipped by 4 bases and J by 5 bases, with 16 bases between them. Germline assignment: CDR1 MNHEY and CDR2 SMNVEV (reference sequence). This CDR3 has 15 amino acids. The CDR3, as DNA: TGTGCCAGCAGTTCCCCAAGCAGGGGAGAAGATACGCAGTATTTT. It translates to CASSSPSRGEDTQYF.

This clonotype was counted ten times or more. The chain links TRBV30 to TRBJ2-5, with a possible D match to TRBD1 (5 bases). CDR3 length: 13 amino acids. Germline assignment: CDR1 GTSNPN and CDR2 SVGIG (reference sequence). Trimming removed 6 bases at V and 3 bases at J, with 14 bases between. This CDR3 reads CACHPLTEETQYF. The CDR3 DNA is TGTGCCTGCCATCCATTGACAGAAGAGACCCAGTACTTC.

Ten or more counts support this clonotype. The chain has TRBV5-6 and TRBJ2-7; a weak D match, TRBD2 (6 bases). Germline loops: CDR1 SGHDT, CDR2 YYEEEE. Trimming took off 0 bases at V and 6 bases at J, with 13 bases between the two ends. The CDR3 consists of 14 residues. The CDR3, as DNA: TGTGCCAGCAGCTTGGGCGGGGTCGGTTCCGAGCAGTACTTC. Translation gives CASSLGGVGSEQYF. The full variable domain, rest sourced from reference TRBV5-6 and TRBJ2-7, is DAGVTQSPTHLIKTRGQQVTLRCSPKSGHDTVSWYQQALGQGPQFIFQYYEEEERQRGNFPDRFSGHQFPNYSSELNVNALLLGDSALYLCASSLGGVGSEQYFGPGTRLTVT.

The V call is TRBV15, the J call TRBJ2-3; D not resolved. CDR3 length equals 17 residues. V lost 3 bases to trimming and J lost 4 bases, with 20 bases between them. Germline assignment: CDR1 LNHNV and CDR2 YYDKDF (reference sequence). The chain's CDR3 is CATSRESPRVAADTQYF. The DNA of the CDR3 is TGTGCCACCAGCAGGGAATCCCCCCGGGTTGCGGCAGATACGCAGTATTTT.

This clonotype was detected many times. V gene TRBV19 combines with J gene TRBJ2-7, with D hard to call. CDR1 and CDR2 (germline): LNHDA, SQIVND (reference sequence). The CDR3 sequence is 11 residues long. V was shortened by 3 bases and J by 6 bases, with 6 bases between the two germline ends. This chain's CDR3 is CASSIESEQYF. The DNA for the CDR3 is TGTGCCAGTAGTATTGAAAGCGAGCAGTACTTC.

This clonotype was seen a few times. The junction departs from the called germline gene at one end, perhaps through a read error. The chain links TRBV30 to TRBJ1-5, with D perhaps TRBD1 (6 bases). This CDR3 comprises 13 residues. Germline V lookup: CDR1 GTSNPN, CDR2 SVGIG (reference sequence). CDR3 loop: CAWSTGGNQPQRF. CDR3 nucleotide sequence: TGTGCCTGGAGTACCGGGGGCAATCAGCCCCAGCGTTTT.

In its sample, this clonotype was seen many times. The rearrangement links TRBV6-2 or TRBV6-3 to TRBJ2-5; TRBD2 matches 12 bases. Looked up from germline, CDR1 is MNHEY and CDR2 is SVGEGT. With V trimmed by 7 bases and J by 0 bases, 9 bases remained unmatched. The CDR3 sequence is 17 residues long. The CDR3 here is CASKPTTSGGHQETQYF. Written as DNA, the CDR3 is TGTGCCAGCAAACCGACGACTAGCGGGGGTCACCAAGAGACCCAGTACTTC.